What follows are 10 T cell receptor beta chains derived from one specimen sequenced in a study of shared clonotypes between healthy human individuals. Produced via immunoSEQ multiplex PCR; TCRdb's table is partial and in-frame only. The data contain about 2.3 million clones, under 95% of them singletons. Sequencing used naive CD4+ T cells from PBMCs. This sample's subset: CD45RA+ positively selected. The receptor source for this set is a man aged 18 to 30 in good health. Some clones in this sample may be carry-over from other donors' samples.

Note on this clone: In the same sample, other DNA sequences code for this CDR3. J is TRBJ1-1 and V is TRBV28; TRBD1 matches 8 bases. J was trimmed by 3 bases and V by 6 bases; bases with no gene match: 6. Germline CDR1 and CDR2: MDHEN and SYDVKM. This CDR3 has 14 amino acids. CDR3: CASSPGQGYTEAFF. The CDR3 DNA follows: TGTGCCAGCAGCCCCGGACAGGGATACACTGAAGCTTTCTTT. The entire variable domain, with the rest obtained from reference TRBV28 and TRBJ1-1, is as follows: DVKVTQSSRYLVKRTGEKVFLECVQDMDHENMFWYRQDPGLGLRLIYFSYDVKMKEKGDIPEGYSVSREKKERFSLILESASTNQTSMYLCASSPGQGYTEAFFGQGTRLTVV.

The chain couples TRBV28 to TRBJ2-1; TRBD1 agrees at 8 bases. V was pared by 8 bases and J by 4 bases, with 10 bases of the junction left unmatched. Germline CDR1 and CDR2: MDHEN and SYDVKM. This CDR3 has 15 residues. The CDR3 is CASPTRQGIYNEQFF. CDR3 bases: TGTGCCAGCCCCACCCGACAGGGGATTTACAATGAGCAGTTCTTC.

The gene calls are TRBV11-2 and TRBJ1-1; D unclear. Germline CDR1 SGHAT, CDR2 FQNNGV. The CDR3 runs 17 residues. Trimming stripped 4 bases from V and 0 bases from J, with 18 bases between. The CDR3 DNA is TGTGCCAGCAGCTCCCGCACGGTCAGAGAGATGAACACTGAAGCTTTCTTT. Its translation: CASSSRTVREMNTEAFF.

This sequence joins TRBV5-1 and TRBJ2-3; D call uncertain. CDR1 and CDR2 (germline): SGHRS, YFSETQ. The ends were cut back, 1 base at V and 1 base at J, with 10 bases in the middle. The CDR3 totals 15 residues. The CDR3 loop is CASSLFAERTDTQYF. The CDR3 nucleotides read TGCGCCAGCAGCTTGTTCGCGGAGCGCACAGATACGCAGTATTTT.

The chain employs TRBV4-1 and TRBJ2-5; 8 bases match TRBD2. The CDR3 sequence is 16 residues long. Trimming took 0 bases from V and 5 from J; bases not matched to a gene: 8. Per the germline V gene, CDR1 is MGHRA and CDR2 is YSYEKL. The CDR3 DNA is TGCGCCAGCAGCCAAGAACCAGCGGGAGTTGCGGAGACCCAGTACTTC. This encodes CASSQEPAGVAETQYF.

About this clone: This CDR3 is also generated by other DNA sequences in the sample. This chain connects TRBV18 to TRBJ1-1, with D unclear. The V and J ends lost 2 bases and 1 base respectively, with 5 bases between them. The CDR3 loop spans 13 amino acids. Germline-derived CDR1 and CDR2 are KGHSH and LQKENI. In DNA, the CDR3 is TGTGCCAGCTCACCAGCAGGGAACACTGAAGCTTTCTTT. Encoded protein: CASSPAGNTEAFF.

The CDR3 region has the DNA TGTGCCAGCAGGCAGACCCCGGGACAGGGGCATTTCGAGCAGTACTTC. Amino acid sequence: CASRQTPGQGHFEQYF. This chain connects TRBV6-6 to TRBJ2-7, with 10 positions matching TRBD1. Per the germline V gene, CDR1 is MNHNY and CDR2 is SVGAGI (reference sequence). This CDR3 is built from 16 residues. With V trimmed by 6 bases and J by 6 bases, 14 bases remained unmatched.

CDR3 residues: CASSLITSGSYHEQFF. CDR3 DNA sequence: TGCGCCAGCAGCCTGATAACTAGCGGGAGCTATCATGAGCAGTTCTTC. V gene TRBV5-1 combines with J gene TRBJ2-1, with TRBD2 matching 11 bases. CDR1 is SGHRS, CDR2 YFSETQ, per germline. Trimming removed 4 bases from V and 8 bases from J; junction bases left unmatched: 11. The CDR3 consists of 16 residues.

The DNA for the CDR3 is TGTGCCAGCAGTGAAGGCTCCGGGGACACCGGGGAGCTGTTTTTT. Translation: CASSEGSGDTGELFF. V usage is TRBV25-1 and J usage is TRBJ2-2, with a tentative D call TRBD2 (5 bases). V lost 2 bases and J 3 bases, leaving 10 bases between the germline ends. The CDR3 loop spans 15 amino acids. The germline V gene encodes CDR1 MGHDK and CDR2 SYGVNS.

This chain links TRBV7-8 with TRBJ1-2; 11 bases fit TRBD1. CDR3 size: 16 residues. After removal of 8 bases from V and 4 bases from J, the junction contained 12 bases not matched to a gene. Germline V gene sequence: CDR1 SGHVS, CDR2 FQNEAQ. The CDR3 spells CASCPDRGRGGYGYTF. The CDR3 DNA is TGTGCCAGCTGTCCGGACAGGGGGCGCGGCGGCTATGGCTACACCTTC. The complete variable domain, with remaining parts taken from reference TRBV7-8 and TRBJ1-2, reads GAGVSQSPRYKVAKRGQDVALRCDPISGHVSLFWYQQALGQGPEFLTYFQNEAQLDKSGLPSDRFFAERPEGSVSTLKIQRTQQEDSAVYLCASCPDRGRGGYGYTFGSGTRLTVV.